The 21 T cell receptor beta chains below were found in one sample sequenced in a study of graft-versus-host responses after intestinal transplantation. Their antigens remain unidentified. The table came from immunoSEQ multiplex PCR; TCRdb's copy has only in-frame clones and leaves some out. The sample holds tens of thousands of clones, roughly 89% seen once. Sequencing was performed on unstimulated CD4+ T cells sorted from spleen or lymph node cells, taken before intestinal transplant. The receptors here all came from a human donor who received an intestinal transplant.

This chain connects TRBV2 to TRBJ2-7, with a tentative D call TRBD2 (5 bases). Germline V gene sequence: CDR1 SNHLY, CDR2 FYNNEI. The CDR3 has 12 amino acids. V dropped 8 bases and J dropped 6 bases, with 14 bases sitting between them. The CDR3 bases are TGTGCCAGCGTTTTAGACCGGGGCGAGCAGTACTTC. Encoded protein: CASVLDRGEQYF. The complete variable domain, with remaining parts taken from reference TRBV2 and TRBJ2-7, reads EPEVTQTPSHQVTQMGQEVILRCVPISNHLYFYWYRQILGQKVEFLVSFYNNEISEKSEIFDDQFSVERPDGSNFTLKIRSTKLEDSAMYFCASVLDRGEQYFGPGTRLTVT.

V is TRBV7-2 and J is TRBJ2-3, with 14 bases lining up with TRBD2. The CDR3 extends over 19 amino acids. Per the germline V gene, CDR1 is SGHTA and CDR2 is FQGNSA. Trimming at V came to 5 bases and at J to 2 bases, leaving 12 bases not matched to a gene. CDR3 protein: CASSPGLAGASLPTDTQYF. CDR3 coding DNA: TGTGCCAGCAGCCCGGGACTAGCGGGGGCCTCCCTTCCCACAGATACGCAGTATTTT.

This clone was found once. The V and J genes are TRBV4-3 and TRBJ1-4; tentative D call: TRBD1 (5 bases). Trimming removed 1 base at V and 7 bases at J, with 13 bases between. Germline V gene sequence: CDR1 LGHNA, CDR2 YSLEER. CDR3 size: 15 residues. CDR3 loop: CASSQATVSPEKLFF. Here the CDR3 DNA reads TGCGCCAGCAGCCAAGCGACAGTATCGCCTGAAAAACTGTTTTTT.

A few counts support this clone. V gene TRBV30 combines with J gene TRBJ1-2; D might be TRBD1 (5 bases). From germline, CDR1 is GTSNPN and CDR2 SVGIG (reference sequence). V was clipped by 4 bases and J by 7 bases, with 16 bases between them. The CDR3 is 13 amino acids. This CDR3 is CAWTLQGGRGYTF. The CDR3 DNA reads as TGTGCCTGGACCCTCCAGGGCGGCCGTGGCTACACCTTC. Complete variable domain (other parts from reference TRBV30 and TRBJ1-2): SQTIHQWPATLVQPVGSPLSLECTVEGTSNPNLYWYRQAAGRGLQLLFYSVGIGQISSEVPQNLSASRPQDRQFILSSKKLLLSDSGFYLCAWTLQGGRGYTFGSGTRLTVV.

The V gene is TRBV27, the J gene TRBJ2-5; 9 positions agree with TRBD1. CDR3 size: 14 residues. The germline V gene has CDR1 MNHEY and CDR2 SMNVEV (reference sequence). After removal of 5 bases from V and 9 bases from J, the junction contained 10 bases not matched to a gene. CDR3 protein: CASSPTPGQGSQYF. The CDR3, as DNA: TGTGCCAGCAGTCCAACCCCGGGACAGGGATCCCAGTACTTC.

J is TRBJ2-7 and V is TRBV5-1; TRBD1 aligns across 8 bases. J gave up 2 bases and V 0 bases, and 1 base lay outside the gene matches. CDR3 size: 14 residues. Germline values: CDR1 SGHRS, CDR2 YFSETQ. The CDR3 protein is CASSLVQGAYEQYF. The CDR3, as DNA: TGCGCCAGCAGCTTGGTACAGGGGGCCTACGAGCAGTACTTC. The full variable domain, completed using reference TRBV5-1 and TRBJ2-7, is KAGVTQTPRYLIKTRGQQVTLSCSPISGHRSVSWYQQTPGQGLQFLFEYFSETQRNKGNFPGRFSGRQFSNSRSEMNVSTLELGDSALYLCASSLVQGAYEQYFGPGTRLTVT.

The chain couples TRBV5-1 to TRBJ1-1; D is possibly TRBD1 (6 bases). This CDR3 is built from 14 residues. V lost 5 bases and J 1 base, leaving 12 bases between the germline ends. Germline V gene data show CDR1 as SGHRS and CDR2 as YFSETQ. The CDR3 spells CASSVQGPNTEAFF. The CDR3 region has the DNA TGCGCCAGCAGTGTGCAGGGGCCGAACACTGAAGCTTTCTTT.

The chain joins TRBV5-8 to TRBJ1-2; D gene ambiguous. The CDR3 runs 13 residues. CDR1 is SGHTS and CDR2 is YDEGEE in the germline V gene. The V and J ends lost 0 bases and 8 bases respectively, with 11 bases between them. The CDR3 region has the DNA TGTGCCAGCAGCTTGGAGTCAGGCCCCGGCTACACCTTC. It specifies CASSLESGPGYTF.

The gene calls are TRBV6-4 and TRBJ2-3, with D maybe TRBD1 (5 bases). Trimming pared 0 bases from V and 4 bases from J, leaving 8 bases between. This CDR3 is 14 amino acids long. CDR1 and CDR2 from the germline V gene are MRHNA and SNTAGT. Here the CDR3 DNA reads TGTGCCAGCAGTGACTCGTGGGGCCCAGATACGCAGTATTTT. It codes for CASSDSWGPDTQYF.

The V gene is TRBV19, the J gene TRBJ1-6, with a tentative D call TRBD1 (5 bases). The CDR3 has 14 residues. Trimming removed 7 bases from V and 3 bases from J, with 10 bases in between. The V gene's germline CDR1 is LNHDA and CDR2 SQIVND (reference sequence). For the CDR3, the DNA is TGTGCCAGTACCGCAGGGATCTATAATTCACCCCTCCACTTT. It codes for CASTAGIYNSPLHF.

The chain combines TRBV5-1 with TRBJ1-2; TRBD1 matches 8 bases. The V gene end was trimmed by 6 bases and the J gene end by 8 bases; junction bases not matched to a gene: 12. CDR1 and CDR2 from the germline V gene are SGHRS and YFSETQ. CDR3 size: 14 residues. The CDR3 bases are TGCGCCAGCACCGAATACGGACAGGGTTCCGGCTACACCTTC. Translation gives CASTEYGQGSGYTF. The full variable domain, rest sourced from reference TRBV5-1 and TRBJ1-2, is KAGVTQTPRYLIKTRGQQVTLSCSPISGHRSVSWYQQTPGQGLQFLFEYFSETQRNKGNFPGRFSGRQFSNSRSEMNVSTLELGDSALYLCASTEYGQGSGYTFGSGTRLTVV.

The rearrangement links TRBV6-1 to TRBJ2-5; D possibly corresponds to TRBD1 (6 bases). CDR1 MNHNS and CDR2 SASEGT come from the germline V gene. V lost 2 bases and J lost 6, with 13 bases in between. The CDR3 length is 14 residues. CDR3 loop: CASSEYQGIKTQYF. The CDR3, as DNA: TGTGCCAGCAGTGAATATCAGGGGATAAAGACCCAGTACTTC.

The chain joins TRBV9 to TRBJ1-2; 8 bases map to TRBD1. The germline CDR1 and CDR2 sequences are SGDLS and YYNGEE. The ends lost 4 bases at V and 1 base at J; junction bases unmatched: 6. The CDR3 is 15 amino acids. The CDR3 DNA is TGTGCCAGCAGCCTCCGGACAGGGAGTAACTATGGCTACACCTTC. Protein: CASSLRTGSNYGYTF.

The J gene is TRBJ1-6, the V gene TRBV7-9; possibly TRBD1 for D (6 bases). V dropped 0 bases and J dropped 3 bases, with 9 bases sitting between them. The CDR3 runs 16 residues. Germline V gene data show CDR1 as SEHNR and CDR2 as FQNEAQ (reference sequence). CDR3: CASSLARQVYNSPLHF. The DNA of the CDR3 is TGTGCCAGCAGCTTAGCGAGACAGGTCTATAATTCACCCCTCCACTTT. Full variable domain (missing parts from reference TRBV7-9 and TRBJ1-6): DTGVSQNPRHKITKRGQNVTFRCDPISEHNRLYWYRQTLGQGPEFLTYFQNEAQLEKSRLLSDRFSAERPKGSFSTLEIQRTEQGDSAMYLCASSLARQVYNSPLHFGNGTRLTVT.

V and J are TRBV7-9 and TRBJ1-2; possibly TRBD1 for D (5 bases). This CDR3 is 16 amino acids long. The germline CDR1 and CDR2 sequences are SEHNR and FQNEAQ (reference sequence). The germline V and J ends were trimmed by 5 bases and 4 bases, with 20 bases remaining between them. CDR3 in amino acids: CASSTSAGQFVYGYTF. CDR3 sequence (DNA): TGTGCCAGCAGCACCTCGGCGGGGCAGTTCGTCTATGGCTACACCTTC.

The V and J genes are TRBV7-2 and TRBJ2-7, with D perhaps TRBD1 (6 bases). V dropped 1 base and J dropped 0 bases, with 10 bases sitting between them. The CDR3 sequence is 15 residues long. CDR1 and CDR2 (germline): SGHTA, FQGNSA. The CDR3 spells CASSLDGQYSYEQYF. The CDR3 DNA is TGTGCCAGCAGCTTAGATGGACAGTACTCCTACGAGCAGTACTTC.

The chain carries TRBV7-9 and TRBJ2-1, with D tentatively TRBD1 (5 bases). The germline V and J ends were trimmed by 3 bases and 9 bases, with 6 bases remaining between them. Germline V gene sequence: CDR1 SEHNR, CDR2 FQNEAQ (reference sequence). The CDR3 extends over 11 amino acids. The CDR3 loop is CASSFQGEQFF. In DNA, the CDR3 is TGTGCCAGCAGCTTCCAGGGTGAGCAGTTCTTC.

The J gene is TRBJ2-3, the V gene TRBV2, with D possibly being TRBD1 (6 bases). This CDR3 is 14 amino acids long. CDR1 is SNHLY and CDR2 is FYNNEI in the germline V gene. Deletions cut 6 bases from V and 0 bases from J, with 10 bases between. The CDR3 sequence: CASRRQESTDTQYF. The CDR3 coding sequence is TGTGCCAGCAGGAGACAGGAAAGCACAGATACGCAGTATTTT.

In DNA, the CDR3 is TGCGCCAGCAGCTTGGTCGTAGCGGAGGGAGAGACCCAGTACTTC. It codes for CASSLVVAEGETQYF. V usage is TRBV5-1 and J usage is TRBJ2-5; D is perhaps TRBD2 (6 bases). The CDR3 sequence is 15 residues long. Germline CDR1 is SGHRS and CDR2 is YFSETQ. The V gene lost 0 bases and the J gene lost 4 bases, with 13 bases spanning the gap.

This rearrangement joins TRBV2 to TRBJ2-6, with 7 bases aligning to TRBD1. J gave up 0 bases and V 3 bases, and 17 bases lay outside the gene matches. CDR3 length: 21 amino acids. Germline loops: CDR1 SNHLY, CDR2 FYNNEI. The DNA for the CDR3 is TGTGCCAGCAGTGAGCATCCGACAGGGCAAACCCTTTTCTCTGGGGCCAACGTCCTGACTTTC. Protein product: CASSEHPTGQTLFSGANVLTF.

This chain connects TRBV5-1 to TRBJ1-1, with TRBD1 matching over 7 bases. V lost 3 bases to trimming and J lost 0 bases; unmatched junction nucleotides: 8. This CDR3 has 16 residues. CDR1 and CDR2 from the germline V gene are SGHRS and YFSETQ. The CDR3 is CASSSTGVPLNTEAFF. Written as DNA, the CDR3 is TGCGCCAGCAGCTCAACAGGGGTTCCCTTGAACACTGAAGCTTTCTTT. Looking up the rest from reference TRBV5-1 and TRBJ1-1 gives the full variable domain: KAGVTQTPRYLIKTRGQQVTLSCSPISGHRSVSWYQQTPGQGLQFLFEYFSETQRNKGNFPGRFSGRQFSNSRSEMNVSTLELGDSALYLCASSSTGVPLNTEAFFGQGTRLTVV.